This T cell receptor (beta chain) stems from a study of radiotherapy plus CTLA-4 blockade in lung cancer. Study details: 15% to 20% of enrolled patients responded objectively, and over 30% had disease control.

A remark on this clone: No antigen is known for it.

Findings and limits, study-wide: Tumor-origin TCR clones grew in blood after radiotherapy plus ipilimumab. Early clonal dynamics of blood T cells, together with interferon-beta, were reported as the best response predictor.

Focal radiation and CTLA-4 blockade (ipilimumab) were tested in chemo-refractory metastatic non-small-cell lung cancer patients. Assay used: immunoSEQ multiplex PCR; TCRdb lists only in-frame clones, some missing. The repertoire holds about 87,000 clones, around 90% seen once, with approximately 15% in the top ten. Sequences were derived from peripheral blood, sampled from a patient treated with radiotherapy plus ipilimumab. The clonotype originates from a human donor with non-small cell lung cancer that progressed on radiotherapy plus ipilimumab.

The CDR3 DNA reads as TGTGCCAGCAGCCCCACAGGGGGGCAGTACGAGCAGTACTTC. Protein sequence: CASSPTGGQYEQYF. The V gene is TRBV5-4, the J gene TRBJ2-7, with 8 nucleotides matching TRBD1. J was trimmed by 4 bases and V by 4 bases; bases with no gene match: 7. This CDR3 is built from 14 residues. From germline, CDR1 is SGHNT and CDR2 YYREEE (reference sequence).